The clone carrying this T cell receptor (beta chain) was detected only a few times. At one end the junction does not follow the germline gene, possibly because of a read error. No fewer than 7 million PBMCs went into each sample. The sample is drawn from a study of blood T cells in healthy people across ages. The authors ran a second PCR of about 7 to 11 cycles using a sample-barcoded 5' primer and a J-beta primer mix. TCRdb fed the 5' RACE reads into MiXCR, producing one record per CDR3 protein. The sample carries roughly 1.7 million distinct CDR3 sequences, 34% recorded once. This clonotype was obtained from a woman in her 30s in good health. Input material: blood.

This CDR3 reads CSAARSGEAFF. The CDR3 region has the DNA TGTAGTGCTGCCCGGTCGGGAGAAGCTTTCTTT. J is TRBJ1-1 and V is TRBV20-1; D remains unclear. Germline V gene sequence: CDR1 DFQATT, CDR2 SNEGSKA (reference sequence). The CDR3 sequence is 11 residues long.